Listed below are T cell receptor beta chains from one sample, sequenced in a study of breast tumors, draining lymph nodes, adjacent tissues. TCRdb reprocessed the multiplex PCR reads via MiXCR and lists one record per CDR3 protein. This sample has approximately 100,000 distinct CDR3 sequences, with roughly 29% found just once. Sequenced sample: axillary lymph node tissue. These receptors were taken from a female donor with breast cancer. Some clones in this sample may be carry-over from other donors' samples. The CDR3 runs from the conserved cysteine through the conserved F or W. The order of the fields is CDR3 DNA, CDR3 protein, V gene, clone size, D gene, J gene. The D gene is left open where the match is weak. The size entry is marked missing in some rows and otherwise reads once, few, many or a size class.

TGTGCCAGCAGACCCACAGCATCCTATGGCTACACCTTC CASRPTASYGYTF TRBV6-5 once . TRBJ1-2
TGTGCCAGCAGCGTATTTAGCGACCAGCAAGAGACCCAGTACTTC CASSVFSDQQETQYF TRBV9 many . TRBJ2-5
TGTGCCAGCAGCCTCCAGGAGAACACTGAAGCTTTCTTT CASSLQENTEAFF TRBV14 . . TRBJ1-1
TGCAGTGCTAGAGCCCCACAGGGGGCCTCGAACACCGGGGAGCTGTTTTTT CSARAPQGASNTGELFF TRBV20-1 many TRBD1 TRBJ2-2
TGTGCCAGCAGCCAAGGTAGCGGGAGATTCGGTGAGCAGTTCTTC CASSQGSGRFGEQFF TRBV4-2 many TRBD2 TRBJ2-1
TGCAGTGCTCGTGGACAGGGCCTCACTGAAGCTTTCTTT CSARGQGLTEAFF TRBV20-1 few TRBD1 TRBJ1-1
TGTGCCAGCAGATCCACGGGGGGATTCACAGATACGCAGCATTTT CASRSTGGFTDTQHF TRBV7-8 . . TRBJ1-5
TGTGCCACCAGTGATTTCCGGGACAATGAGCAGTTCTTC CATSDFRDNEQFF TRBV24-1 many . TRBJ2-1
TGTGCCAGCAGCATTCCGGGACAGGGGGCTTACGAGCAGTACTTC CASSIPGQGAYEQYF TRBV5-4 many TRBD1 TRBJ2-7
TGCGCCAGCAGCCAAGAGCCGGGGGTGGGGACTGAAGCTTTCTTT CASSQEPGVGTEAFF TRBV4-3 . . TRBJ1-1
TGTGCCAGCAGCTTAGTCTGGGAGACCCAGTACTTC CASSLVWETQYF TRBV7-9 many . TRBJ2-5
TGCAGTGCGGGCCCCATCCAAGAGACCCAGTACTTC CSAGPIQETQYF TRBV20-1 many . TRBJ2-5
TGTGCCAGCAGCTTAGATGGACTAGCGGGCGCCACCAATGAGCAGTTCTTC CASSLDGLAGATNEQFF TRBV11-2 many TRBD2 TRBJ2-1
TGTGCCAGCAGCCCGTCGGTTAACACTGAAGCTTTCTTT CASSPSVNTEAFF TRBV7-9 few . TRBJ1-1
TGTGCCAGCAGTGTTCGGCGGCTTGATCAGCCCCAGCATTTT CASSVRRLDQPQHF TRBV2 many . TRBJ1-5
TGTGCCAGCAGGGTAACAGGGGGCAAGGGAACTGAAGCTTTCTTT CASRVTGGKGTEAFF TRBV12-3/TRBV12-4 many TRBD1 TRBJ1-1
TGCGCCAGCAGCCTAAGGACTGACGAAGATACCCAGTACTTC CASSLRTDEDTQYF TRBV5-1 . . TRBJ2-5
TGTGCCAGCAGCTTAACGGGTCCAGATACGCAGTATTTT CASSLTGPDTQYF TRBV7-3 many . TRBJ2-3
TGTGCCATCAGTGCCCCCGGGACTAGAGCCACAGATACGCAGTATTTT CAISAPGTRATDTQYF TRBV10-3 many TRBD2 TRBJ2-3
TGCAGTGCTAGAGAAGAGGGGGGCAAGCGCTACGAGCAGTACTTC CSAREEGGKRYEQYF TRBV20-1 many . TRBJ2-7
TGTGCCAGCAGCTCCCAAGCGGGGGGGGGTGAGCAGTTCTTC CASSSQAGGGEQFF TRBV7-2 many TRBD2 TRBJ2-1
TGCGCCAGCAGCCAACCCCCCGGGACAGTAAAAAATGAGCAGTTCTTC CASSQPPGTVKNEQFF TRBV4-1 many TRBD1 TRBJ2-1
TGTGCCAGCAGCTTCACCGGCGGGAGGGCCCACAATGAGCAGTTCTTC CASSFTGGRAHNEQFF TRBV7-3 many TRBD2 TRBJ2-1
TGTGCCAGCAGAAACGGAGGGGAAGAGACCCAGTACTTC CASRNGGEETQYF TRBV6-5 many . TRBJ2-5
TGTGCCAGCAGTGAGGCGATAGTCGGGAGCTCCTACAATGAGCAGTTCTTC CASSEAIVGSSYNEQFF TRBV2 many . TRBJ2-1
TGCAGCGTAAAAAAGGACAGGGCTGGAAACACCATATATTTT CSVKKDRAGNTIYF TRBV29-1 many TRBD1 TRBJ1-3
TGTGCCGGCAGCCCCCGACAGGTCACAGATACGCAGTATTTT CAGSPRQVTDTQYF TRBV7-9 . . TRBJ2-3
TGTGCCAGCAGTCACCAGCCAGGGCTGGGGGGGGAGCAGTACTTC CASSHQPGLGGEQYF TRBV6-5 many TRBD2 TRBJ2-7
TGTGCCAGCAGTTACTCTTTAGCAGGGGATGTAGCCAAAAACATTCAGTACTTC CASSYSLAGDVAKNIQYF TRBV6-7 many . TRBJ2-4
TGTGCCAGCAGCTTAGAACAGTCTTCTAGCACAGATACGCAGTATTTT CASSLEQSSSTDTQYF TRBV7-9 . . TRBJ2-3
TGCAGTGCTAGAGATTGGCCCGAGCAGTTCTTC CSARDWPEQFF TRBV20-1 many . TRBJ2-1
TGTGCCAGCAGTCATCGCGGAGGGAACACCGGGGAGCTGTTTTTT CASSHRGGNTGELFF TRBV6-5 few . TRBJ2-2
TGTGCCAGCAGCTTAGGGGGCGACTCTGGAAACACCATATATTTT CASSLGGDSGNTIYF TRBV11-1 many . TRBJ1-3
TGTGCCAGTAGACCCGGGACAGAAGAATCCTCACCCCTCCACTTT CASRPGTEESSPLHF TRBV19 many TRBD1 TRBJ1-6
TGTGCCAGCAGCCCCAGTCTCCCGACCGAAGGGTACGAGCAGTACTTC CASSPSLPTEGYEQYF TRBV5-4 many . TRBJ2-7
TGTGCCAGCACGGGAATTGAGACAGGGGCAGATACGCAGTATTTT CASTGIETGADTQYF TRBV2 many TRBD1 TRBJ2-3
TGTGCCACCAGCAGAGCCCGGACAGACTACAATGAGCAGTTCTTC CATSRARTDYNEQFF TRBV15 many . TRBJ2-1
TGCGCCAGCAGCCAAGATGCGGGAGGGCCGGGGGAGGATGAGCAGTTCTTC CASSQDAGGPGEDEQFF TRBV4-1 many TRBD2 TRBJ2-1
TGTGCCAGCACCGTGGGTCCGGCCGGATGGGAGACCCAGTTCTTC CASTVGPAGWETQFF TRBV2 . . TRBJ2-1
TGTGCCAGCAGCTTAGCACCGACAGGGGGGGCCGGGGAGCTGTTTTTT CASSLAPTGGAGELFF TRBV7-8 many TRBD1 TRBJ2-2
TGTGCCTGGAGTGCCCATAGCGGGAGATTAAACACCGGGGAGCTGTTTTTT CAWSAHSGRLNTGELFF TRBV30 many TRBD2 TRBJ2-2
TGTGCCAGCAGCCCCACAGGGAGCTCAAATCGCGAGCAGTACTTC CASSPTGSSNREQYF TRBV7-9 many . TRBJ2-7